The TCR beta chain under discussion was sequenced for a study of OX40 agonist ivuxolimab in advanced cancers. Across the whole study: Of mixed ages from roughly 23 to 80 and averaging approximately 60 years, the group was 65% to 85% male. Prior anti-PD-1, anti-PD-L1 or anti-CTLA-4 therapy did not bar entry, and less than 50% had some.

Produced via immunoSEQ multiplex PCR; TCRdb's table is partial and in-frame only. Of 2,500 to 3,500 clones listed, just under 80% were seen once; the top ten hold roughly a fifth. The CDR3 runs 15 residues. V was pared by 2 bases and J by 6 bases, with 5 bases of the junction left unmatched. Germline V gene data show CDR1 as ENHRY and CDR2 as SYGVKD. Of note for this clone: Its specificity is not known.

Findings and limits, study-wide: On average, a greater number of expanded clones characterised CD8+ T cells relative to CD4+.

Sequenced here: CD4+ or CD8+ T cells sorted from blood, sampled in a trial of the OX40 agonist ivuxolimab. The receptor comes from an adult with an advanced solid tumor such as melanoma, head and neck, liver or kidney cancer. V and J are TRBV10-3 and TRBJ2-3, with 10 nucleotides matching TRBD2. CDR3 nucleotides: TGTGCCATCAGTGAGGCTAGCGGGGGTGTGGATACGCAGTATTTT. Its protein product is CAISEASGGVDTQYF.